This TCR beta chain stems from a study of blood T cell repertoires in COVID-19 (dated by TCRdb to 2018 to 2021). Background for the entire study: The collaborator samples originated in the United States, Italy and Spain and spanned the acute and convalescent phases of COVID-19. The prospective study material was composed of cDNA or gDNA derived from T cells, B-cell-depleted T cells, or PBMCs. Subjects who had been exposed to COVID-19, were actively infected with it, or had recovered from it provided the deeply sampled blood TCRbeta repertoires that made up the dataset. A freely available public database, intended as a resource for researchers studying the immune response to SARS-CoV-2, is where the repertoires were released. Samples were obtained from the ongoing ImmuneRACE study (first 160 participants) and from 1,254 subjects provided by 6 global collaborators. A de-identified subject ID, COVID-19 status, age in years and sex were almost always included in the sample metadata. Where available, HLA class I and class II types were taken from metadata supplied by the sample provider and were not determined by assay-based typing.

The study at large found these results: The amount of clinical and demographic metadata varied by source and participant and was provided uncurated.

Each collaborating institution followed its own protocols to collect whole blood in K2EDTA tubes. For TCRbeta analysis, collaborators shipped samples in one of three forms: frozen whole blood, isolated PBMCs, or DNA extracted from either of those sample types. TCRbeta CDR3 regions were amplified from genomic DNA using the immunoSEQ Assay, a bias-controlled multiplex PCR. The original pipeline was this. Within the assay, amplification of reference gene primers was used to estimate how many nucleated cells each sample contained. To quantify the absolute abundance of each unique TCRbeta CDR3 rearrangement, sequence reads were collapsed and filtered. For each sample, productive Simpson clonality was calculated as the square root of Simpson's diversity index over productive rearrangements. TCRdb's version of the immuneACCESS table is confined to in-frame rearrangements and falls short of the full clone set. An unresolved V gene accounts for under half of the shortfall where checked; the remainder is of unknown origin. V, J and clone size are those of that table, while D and trimming were read from the DNA. The sample records tens of thousands of clones, under 80% of which are singletons. The ten biggest clones cover 2% to 3% of the sample.

As for this clone: No antigen is known for it. Within one base of it there is no much larger clone, and no base qualities were kept.

V ends up 6 bases short and J 5 bases short, with an unmatched junction base count of 3. From the cysteine up to the phenylalanine, the CDR3 has a length of 14 residues. Only CDR3 DNA is held: 42 bases, read in frame from base 1. CDR1 and CDR2, per the germline V gene, are MNHEY and SVGAGI. The chain couples TRBV6-5 to TRBJ1-6; TRBD1 fits 8 bases in the junction. This clonotype was obtained from a human donor with acute or convalescent COVID-19. The donor label of this sample is uncertain. The sample was peripheral blood. At the DNA level, the sequence is TGTGCCAGCAGATTGGACAGGGATAATTCACCCCTCCACTTT. Translated, this is CASRLDRDNSPLHF.